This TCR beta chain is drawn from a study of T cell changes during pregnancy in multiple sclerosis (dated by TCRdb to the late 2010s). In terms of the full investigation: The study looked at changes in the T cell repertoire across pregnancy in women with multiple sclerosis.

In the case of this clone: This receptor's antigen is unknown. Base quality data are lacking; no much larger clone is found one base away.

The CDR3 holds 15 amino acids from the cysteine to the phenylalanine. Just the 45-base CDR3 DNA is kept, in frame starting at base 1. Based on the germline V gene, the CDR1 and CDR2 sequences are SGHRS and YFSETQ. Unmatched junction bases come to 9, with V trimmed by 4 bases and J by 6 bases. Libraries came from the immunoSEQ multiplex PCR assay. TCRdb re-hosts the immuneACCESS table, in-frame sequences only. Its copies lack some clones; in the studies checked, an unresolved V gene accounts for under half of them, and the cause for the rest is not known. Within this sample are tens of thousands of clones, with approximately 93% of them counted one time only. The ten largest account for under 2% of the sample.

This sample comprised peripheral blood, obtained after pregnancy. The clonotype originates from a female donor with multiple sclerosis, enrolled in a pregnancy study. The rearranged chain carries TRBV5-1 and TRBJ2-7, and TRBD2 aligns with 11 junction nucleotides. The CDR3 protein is CASSAEPGLAVEQYF. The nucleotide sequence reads TGCGCCAGCAGCGCCGAGCCGGGACTAGCGGTCGAGCAGTACTTC.